This T cell receptor (beta chain) was recorded in a study of blood T cell repertoires in COVID-19. On the study more broadly: From the United States, Italy and Spain came samples of acute and convalescent COVID-19. Nucleic acid was either cDNA or gDNA, and it came from T cells, B-cell-depleted T cells, or PBMCs.

The J segment lost 5 bases and the V segment lost 3 bases, leaving 11 bases of the junction unmatched. The germline V gene encodes CDR1 SGHNT and CDR2 YYREEE (reference sequence). The CDR3 has 16 amino acids. Original processing methods: Amplifying reference gene primers gave estimates of nucleated cell counts. TCRdb's table, derived via immunoSEQ multiplex PCR, lists solely in-frame clones and lacks some. D and trimming were read from the DNA, whereas the V and J calls and clone size are those reported in that table. The table has about 190,000 clones, around 84% seen once. Participants spanned ages roughly 18 to 95 years and resided in 20 to 30 US areas.

Sequenced: PBMCs or T cells enriched from blood (not recorded which). This chain links TRBV5-4 with TRBJ2-3; TRBD2 matches 8 bases. The sequence was collected from a woman in her 30s who had recovered from COVID-19. CDR3 sequence reads: CASSSRREVRGDTQYF. For the CDR3, the DNA is TGTGCCAGCAGCTCCCGGCGGGAGGTGAGGGGAGATACGCAGTATTTT.